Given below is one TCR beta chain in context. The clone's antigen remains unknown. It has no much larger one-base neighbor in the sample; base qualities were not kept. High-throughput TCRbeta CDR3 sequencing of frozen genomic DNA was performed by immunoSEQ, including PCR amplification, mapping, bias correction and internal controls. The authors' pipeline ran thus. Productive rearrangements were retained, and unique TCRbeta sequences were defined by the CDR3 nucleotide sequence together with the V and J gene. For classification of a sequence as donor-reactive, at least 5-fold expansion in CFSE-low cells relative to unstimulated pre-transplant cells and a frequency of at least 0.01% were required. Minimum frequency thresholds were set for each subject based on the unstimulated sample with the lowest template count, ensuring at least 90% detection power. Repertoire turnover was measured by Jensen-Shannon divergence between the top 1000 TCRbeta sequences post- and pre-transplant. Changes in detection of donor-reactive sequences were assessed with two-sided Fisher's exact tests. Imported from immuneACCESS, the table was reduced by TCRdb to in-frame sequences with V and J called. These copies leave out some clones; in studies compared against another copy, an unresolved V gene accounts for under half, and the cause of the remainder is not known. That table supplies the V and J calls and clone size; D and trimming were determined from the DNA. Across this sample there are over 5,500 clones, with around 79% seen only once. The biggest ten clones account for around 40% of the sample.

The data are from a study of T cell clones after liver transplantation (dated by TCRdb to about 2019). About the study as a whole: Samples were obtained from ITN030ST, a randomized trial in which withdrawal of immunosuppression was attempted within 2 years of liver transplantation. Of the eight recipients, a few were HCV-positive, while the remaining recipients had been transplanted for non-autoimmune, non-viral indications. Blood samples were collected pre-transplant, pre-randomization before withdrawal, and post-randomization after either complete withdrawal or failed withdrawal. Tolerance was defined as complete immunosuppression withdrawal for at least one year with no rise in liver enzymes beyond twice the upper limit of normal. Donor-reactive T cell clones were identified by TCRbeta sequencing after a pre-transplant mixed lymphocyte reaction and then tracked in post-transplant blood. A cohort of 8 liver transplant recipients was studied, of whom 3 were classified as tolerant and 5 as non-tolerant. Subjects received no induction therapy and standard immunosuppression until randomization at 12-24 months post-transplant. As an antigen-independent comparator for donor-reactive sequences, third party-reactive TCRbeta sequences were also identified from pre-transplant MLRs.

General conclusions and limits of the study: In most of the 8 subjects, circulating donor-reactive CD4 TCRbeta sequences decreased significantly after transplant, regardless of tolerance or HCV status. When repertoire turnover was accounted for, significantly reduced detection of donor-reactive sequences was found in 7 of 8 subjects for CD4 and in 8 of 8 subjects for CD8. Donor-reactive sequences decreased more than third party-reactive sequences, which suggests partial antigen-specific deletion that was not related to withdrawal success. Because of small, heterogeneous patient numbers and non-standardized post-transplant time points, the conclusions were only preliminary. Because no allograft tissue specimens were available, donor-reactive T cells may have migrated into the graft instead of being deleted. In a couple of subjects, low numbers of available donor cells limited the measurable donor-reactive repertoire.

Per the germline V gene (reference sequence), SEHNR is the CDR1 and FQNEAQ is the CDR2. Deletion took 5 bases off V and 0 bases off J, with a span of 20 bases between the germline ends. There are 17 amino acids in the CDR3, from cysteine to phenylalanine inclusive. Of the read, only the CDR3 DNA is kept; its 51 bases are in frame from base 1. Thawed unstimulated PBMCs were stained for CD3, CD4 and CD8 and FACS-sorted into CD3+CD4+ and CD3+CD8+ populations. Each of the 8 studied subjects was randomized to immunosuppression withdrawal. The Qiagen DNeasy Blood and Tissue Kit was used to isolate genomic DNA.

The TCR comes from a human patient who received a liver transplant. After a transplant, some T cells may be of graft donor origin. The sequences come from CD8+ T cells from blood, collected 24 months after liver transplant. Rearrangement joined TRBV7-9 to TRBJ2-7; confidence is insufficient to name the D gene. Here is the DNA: TGTGCCAGCAGCCCCTCGCGCATAAGGACCAACTCCTACGAGCAGTACTTC. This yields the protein CASSPSRIRTNSYEQYF.